One sample yielded the 18 T cell receptor beta chains listed below, sequenced in a study of blood T cell repertoires in COVID-19. The method was immunoSEQ multiplex PCR; TCRdb's version includes in-frame clones alone and lacks a portion of them. This table holds hundreds of thousands of clones, approximately 89% found once. The sequenced sample consisted of PBMCs or T cells enriched from blood (not recorded which). These TCRs come from a woman aged 40 to 49 who had recovered from COVID-19.

The chain recombines TRBV14 with TRBJ2-1; 7 bases map to TRBD1. The CDR3 runs 14 residues. Germline values: CDR1 SGHDN, CDR2 FVKESK. With 4 bases clipped from V and 7 bases from J, the junction kept 7 bases outside the gene matches. The CDR3 DNA is TGTGCCAGCAGCCTTCGGACAGGCTTAAATGAGCAGTTCTTC. This encodes CASSLRTGLNEQFF.

The genes are TRBV11-2 and TRBJ2-7; 8 bases are shared with TRBD1. Germline V gene data show CDR1 as SGHAT and CDR2 as FQNNGV. J lost 7 bases, V lost 5 bases, and 7 bases had no gene match. The CDR3 is 13 amino acids. CDR3 amino acids: CASSGQGVGEQYF. The CDR3 DNA is TGTGCCAGCAGCGGACAGGGCGTGGGGGAGCAGTACTTC. Full variable domain (rest looked up from reference TRBV11-2 and TRBJ2-7): EAGVAQSPRYKIIEKRQSVAFWCNPISGHATLYWYQQILGQGPKLLIQFQNNGVVDDSQLPKDRFSAERLKGVDSTLKIQPAKLEDSAVYLCASSGQGVGEQYFGPGTRLTVT.

The genes are TRBV7-6 and TRBJ1-3; D unresolved. CDR1 and CDR2 (germline): SGHVS, FNYEAQ. With 1 base removed from V and 8 bases from J, the gap between germline ends came to 15 bases. The CDR3 contains 15 residues. CDR3 in DNA: TGTGCCAGCAGCTTAGTCACGGGTCTGGAAGACACCATATATTTT. It translates to CASSLVTGLEDTIYF. Full variable domain (rest looked up from reference TRBV7-6 and TRBJ1-3): GAGVSQSPRYKVTKRGQDVALRCDPISGHVSLYWYRQALGQGPEFLTYFNYEAQQDKSGLPNDRFSAERPEGSISTLTIQRTEQRDSAMYRCASSLVTGLEDTIYFGEGSWLTVV.

This chain uses TRBV28 with TRBJ2-1, with TRBD1 matching over 9 bases. The CDR3 spans 14 residues. The V and J ends lost 9 bases and 1 base, in that order; junction bases with no gene match: 4. Per the germline V gene, CDR1 is MDHEN and CDR2 is SYDVKM. CDR3 nucleotide sequence: TGTGCCAGGGCCGGGACAGGGTCCTACAATGAGCAGTTCTTC. Protein product: CARAGTGSYNEQFF.

The chain joins TRBV10-2 to TRBJ2-3, with D possibly TRBD1 on 5 matching bases. The germline V and J ends were trimmed by 3 bases and 0 bases, with 13 bases remaining between them. The length of the CDR3 is 16 residues. Germline V CDR1 and CDR2: WSHSY, SAAADI. This chain's CDR3 is CASSDHRPSSTDTQYF. Here the CDR3 DNA reads TGCGCCAGCAGTGACCACAGGCCTTCTAGCACAGATACGCAGTATTTT.

This chain uses TRBV19 with TRBJ1-4, with 7 bases lining up with TRBD1. The CDR3 extends over 14 amino acids. Per germline, CDR1 LNHDA and CDR2 SQIVND (reference sequence). The trim removed 5 bases at V and 3 bases at J, leaving 3 bases unmatched. The CDR3 loop is CASSSGTANEKLFF. CDR3 in DNA: TGTGCCAGTAGTTCCGGGACAGCTAATGAAAAACTGTTTTTT.

V and J are TRBV9 and TRBJ2-7; TRBD1 might be the D (6 bases). The length of the CDR3 is 16 residues. V was shortened by 4 bases and J by 3 bases, with 20 bases between the two germline ends. Germline V gene lookup returns CDR1 SGDLS and CDR2 YYNGEE. CDR3 sequence reads: CASSPSRGFKGYEQYF. CDR3 DNA sequence: TGTGCCAGCAGCCCATCCAGGGGATTCAAAGGCTACGAGCAGTACTTC. Combining the CDR3 with reference TRBV9 and TRBJ2-7 gives the whole variable domain DSGVTQTPKHLITATGQRVTLRCSPRSGDLSVYWYQQSLDQGLQFLIQYYNGEERAKGNILERFSAQQFPDLHSELNLSSLELGDSALYFCASSPSRGFKGYEQYFGPGTRLTVT.

The rearrangement links TRBV19 to TRBJ1-1, with D possibly matching TRBD1 (6 bases). CDR1 is LNHDA, CDR2 SQIVND, per germline (reference sequence). The CDR3 is made up of 14 amino acids. Trimming removed 7 bases at V and 4 bases at J, with 16 bases between. Here the CDR3 reads CASTQQGFSTEAFF. The CDR3 DNA is TGTGCCAGTACCCAACAGGGATTTAGCACTGAAGCTTTCTTT.

The chain is built from TRBV3-1 (or the pseudogene TRBV3-2) and TRBJ1-5; unclear D gene. V lost 0 bases, J lost 13 bases, and 7 bases lay in between. The CDR3 is made up of 11 amino acids. The germline gives CDR1 LGHDT, CDR2 YNNKEL (reference sequence). CDR3 in DNA: TGTGCCAGCAGCCAAGACGGTAAGCAGCATTTT. Translating it yields CASSQDGKQHF.

On this clone itself: A junction end diverges from the germline sequence, so it may reflect a read error. The chain uses TRBV6-5 and TRBJ2-7, with 7 bases matching TRBD1. Germline assignment: CDR1 MNHEY and CDR2 SVGAGI. The CDR3 runs to 13 residues. The CDR3 coding sequence is TGTGCCACCGTGACAGGGTTCTCCGACGAGCAGTACTTC. Its translation: CATVTGFSDEQYF.

The chain combines TRBV10-3 with TRBJ2-5; 9 bases are a match to TRBD1. CDR1 is ENHRY, CDR2 SYGVKD, per germline. The J segment lost 4 bases and the V segment lost 6 bases, leaving 6 bases of the junction unmatched. This CDR3 has 14 residues. The CDR3: CAISRTGEGETQYF. The CDR3 coding sequence is TGTGCCATCAGCCGGACAGGGGAAGGAGAGACCCAGTACTTC.

The chain uses TRBV5-1 and TRBJ2-3, with D maybe TRBD1 (5 bases). Germline lookup yields CDR1 SGHRS and CDR2 YFSETQ. The CDR3 runs to 13 residues. V lost 4 bases and J lost 6, with 12 bases in between. The CDR3 loop is CASSTGPTDTQYF. The CDR3, as DNA: TGCGCCAGCAGCACAGGCCCAACGGATACGCAGTATTTT.

The chain has TRBV28 and TRBJ2-7; 12 bases align to TRBD1. V lost 2 bases to trimming and J lost 4 bases; unmatched junction nucleotides: 6. Germline CDR1 and CDR2: MDHEN and SYDVKM. This CDR3 contains 16 residues. For the CDR3, the DNA is TGTGCCAGCAGTTTAGGGACAGGGGGCATCCCGTACGAGCAGTACTTC. Translation: CASSLGTGGIPYEQYF.

The rearrangement links TRBV7-6 to TRBJ1-1, with TRBD1 identical over 8 bases. This CDR3 has 15 amino acids. The germline V gene has CDR1 SGHVS and CDR2 FNYEAQ. The trim removed 5 bases at V and 0 bases at J, leaving 5 bases unmatched. In nucleotides, the CDR3 is TGTGCCAGCAGCGGAAAGACAGGGGTGAACACTGAAGCTTTCTTT. Translated: CASSGKTGVNTEAFF.

V is TRBV7-3 and J is TRBJ2-7; TRBD1 matches 9 bases. The CDR3 consists of 15 residues. CDR1 and CDR2 from the germline V gene are SGHTA and FQGTGA. J was trimmed by 3 bases and V by 3 bases; bases with no gene match: 6. CDR3 in DNA: TGTGCCAGCAGCTTCCTTCCGGGACAGGGCTACGAGCAGTACTTC. As protein: CASSFLPGQGYEQYF. The full variable domain, with the rest looked up from reference TRBV7-3 and TRBJ2-7, is GAGVSQTPSNKVTEKGKYVELRCDPISGHTALYWYRQSLGQGPEFLIYFQGTGAADDSGLPNDRFFAVRPEGSVSTLKIQRTERGDSAVYLCASSFLPGQGYEQYFGPGTRLTVT.

J is TRBJ1-2 and V is TRBV5-4, with 7 bases lining up with TRBD1. This CDR3 contains 14 residues. Germline V lookup: CDR1 SGHNT, CDR2 YYREEE (reference sequence). With 4 bases clipped from V and 2 bases from J, the junction kept 5 bases outside the gene matches. In nucleotides, the CDR3 is TGTGCCAGCAGCCCTAGGGGACAGAACTATGGCTACACCTTC. Protein sequence: CASSPRGQNYGYTF.

This clone was counted once. This rearrangement joins TRBV4-2 to TRBJ2-2, with 8 bases matching TRBD2. The CDR3 contains 14 residues. V shed 8 bases, J shed 6 bases, and the junction held 8 bases outside the gene matches. Germline values: CDR1 LGHNA, CDR2 YNFKEQ. The CDR3 loop reads CASQEREISGELFF. In nucleotides, the CDR3 is TGTGCCAGCCAGGAGCGGGAGATCTCCGGGGAGCTGTTTTTT.

The chain joins TRBV19 to TRBJ1-5, with D possibly matching TRBD1 (6 bases). Germline V lookup: CDR1 LNHDA, CDR2 SQIVND (reference sequence). The germline V and J ends were trimmed by 5 bases and 4 bases, with 9 bases remaining between them. The CDR3 covers 13 residues. Here the CDR3 DNA reads TGTGCCAGTAGTGAAACAGGGAATCAGCCCCAGCATTTT. Its translation: CASSETGNQPQHF.